The rows below give T cell receptor beta chains drawn from one sample of a study of cytomegalovirus exposure and HLA in healthy donors. Sequencing was performed with immunoSEQ multiplex PCR; in TCRdb, only in-frame clones are kept and a portion is missing. The sample carries around 160,000 clones, more than 60% recorded once. Sequencing input: PBMCs. These receptors originate from a male donor in good health and CMV-seronegative. CDR3s include the opening cysteine and the closing phenylalanine or tryptophan. The D gene is left open where the match is weak. The size entry is marked missing in some rows and otherwise reads once, few, many or a size class.

J: TRBJ2-2
D: NA
V: TRBV25-1
size: few
DNA: TGTGCCGCTGATGGGGGACTGAACACCGGGGAGCTGTTTTTT
CDR3: CAADGGLNTGELFF

J: TRBJ2-7
D: NA
V: TRBV6-5
size: NA
DNA: TGTGCCAGCAGTTACGGGGGGAGGAGCTACGAGCAGTACTTC
CDR3: CASSYGGRSYEQYF

J: TRBJ2-7
D: NA
V: TRBV6-5
size: NA
DNA: TGTGCCAGCAGTGCAGGGCGATCCTACGAGCAGTACTTC
CDR3: CASSAGRSYEQYF

J: TRBJ2-1
D: NA
V: TRBV5-1
size: NA
DNA: TGCGCCAGCAGCTTGGACGGGAATGAGCAGTTCTTC
CDR3: CASSLDGNEQFF

J: TRBJ2-1
D: TRBD2
V: TRBV10-3
size: NA
DNA: TGTGCCATCAGCCGTACTAGCGGGGGGGAATATGAGCAGTTCTTC
CDR3: CAISRTSGGEYEQFF

J: TRBJ2-1
D: NA
V: TRBV11-1
size: once
DNA: TGTGCCAGCAGCTTCGGCAGGGTCTCCTACAATGAGCAGTTCTTC
CDR3: CASSFGRVSYNEQFF

J: TRBJ1-5
D: NA
V: TRBV5-5
size: NA
DNA: TGTGCCAGCAGCCAATTTACAGGGCTCAATCAGCCCCAGCATTTT
CDR3: CASSQFTGLNQPQHF

J: TRBJ2-7
D: TRBD2
V: TRBV6-1
size: NA
DNA: TGTGCCAGCAGGCTAGCGGGAGTTAGTGTGTACGAGCAGTACTTC
CDR3: CASRLAGVSVYEQYF

J: TRBJ2-5
D: TRBD2
V: TRBV7-3
size: NA
DNA: TGTGCCAGCAGCTTAACTAGGACTAGCGGGGGAGAGACCCAGTACTTC
CDR3: CASSLTRTSGGETQYF

J: TRBJ1-2
D: TRBD1
V: TRBV6-5
size: NA
DNA: TGTGCCAGCAGTTCGACAGGGGAAGAAGGCTATGGCTACACCTTC
CDR3: CASSSTGEEGYGYTF